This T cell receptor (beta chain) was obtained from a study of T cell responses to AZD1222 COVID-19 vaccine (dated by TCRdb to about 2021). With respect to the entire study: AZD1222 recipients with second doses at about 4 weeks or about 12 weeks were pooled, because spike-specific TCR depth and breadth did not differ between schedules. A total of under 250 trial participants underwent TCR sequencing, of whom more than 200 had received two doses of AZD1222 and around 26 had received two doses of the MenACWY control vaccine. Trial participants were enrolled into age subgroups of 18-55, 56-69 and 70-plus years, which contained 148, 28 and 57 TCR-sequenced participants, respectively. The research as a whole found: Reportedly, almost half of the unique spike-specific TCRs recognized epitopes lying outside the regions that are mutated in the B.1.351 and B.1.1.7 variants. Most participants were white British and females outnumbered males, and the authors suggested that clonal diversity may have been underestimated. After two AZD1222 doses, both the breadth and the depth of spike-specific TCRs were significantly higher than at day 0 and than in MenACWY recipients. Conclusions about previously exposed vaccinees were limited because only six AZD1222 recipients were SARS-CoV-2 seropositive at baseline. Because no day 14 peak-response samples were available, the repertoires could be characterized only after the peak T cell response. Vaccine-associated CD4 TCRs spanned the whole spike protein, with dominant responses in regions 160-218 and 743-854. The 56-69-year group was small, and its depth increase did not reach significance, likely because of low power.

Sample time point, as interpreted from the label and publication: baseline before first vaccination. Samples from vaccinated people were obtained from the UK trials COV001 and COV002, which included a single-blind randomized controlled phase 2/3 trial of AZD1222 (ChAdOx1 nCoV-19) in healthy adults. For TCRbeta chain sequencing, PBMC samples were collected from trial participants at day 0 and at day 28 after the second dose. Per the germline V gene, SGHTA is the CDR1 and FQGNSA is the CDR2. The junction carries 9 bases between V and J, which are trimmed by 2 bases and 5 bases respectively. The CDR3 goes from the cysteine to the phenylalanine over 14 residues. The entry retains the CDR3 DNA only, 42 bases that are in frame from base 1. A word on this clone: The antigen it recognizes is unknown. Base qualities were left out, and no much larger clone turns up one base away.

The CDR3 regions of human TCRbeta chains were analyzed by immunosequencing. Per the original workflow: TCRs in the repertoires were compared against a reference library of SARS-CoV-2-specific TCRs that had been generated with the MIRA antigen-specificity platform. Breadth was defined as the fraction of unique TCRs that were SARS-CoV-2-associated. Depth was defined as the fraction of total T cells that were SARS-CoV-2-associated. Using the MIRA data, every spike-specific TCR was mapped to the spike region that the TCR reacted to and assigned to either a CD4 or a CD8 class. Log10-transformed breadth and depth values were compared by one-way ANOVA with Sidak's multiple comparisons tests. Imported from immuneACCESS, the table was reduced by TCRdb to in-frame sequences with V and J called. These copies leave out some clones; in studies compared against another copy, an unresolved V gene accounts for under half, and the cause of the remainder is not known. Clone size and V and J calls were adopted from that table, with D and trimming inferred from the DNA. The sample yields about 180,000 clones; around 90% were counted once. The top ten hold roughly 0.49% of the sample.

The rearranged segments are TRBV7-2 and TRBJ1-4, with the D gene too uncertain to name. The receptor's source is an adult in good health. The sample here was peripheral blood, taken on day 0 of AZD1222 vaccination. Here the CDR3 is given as CASSLQVVNEKLFF. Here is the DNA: TGTGCCAGCAGCTTACAGGTCGTAAATGAAAAACTGTTTTTT.